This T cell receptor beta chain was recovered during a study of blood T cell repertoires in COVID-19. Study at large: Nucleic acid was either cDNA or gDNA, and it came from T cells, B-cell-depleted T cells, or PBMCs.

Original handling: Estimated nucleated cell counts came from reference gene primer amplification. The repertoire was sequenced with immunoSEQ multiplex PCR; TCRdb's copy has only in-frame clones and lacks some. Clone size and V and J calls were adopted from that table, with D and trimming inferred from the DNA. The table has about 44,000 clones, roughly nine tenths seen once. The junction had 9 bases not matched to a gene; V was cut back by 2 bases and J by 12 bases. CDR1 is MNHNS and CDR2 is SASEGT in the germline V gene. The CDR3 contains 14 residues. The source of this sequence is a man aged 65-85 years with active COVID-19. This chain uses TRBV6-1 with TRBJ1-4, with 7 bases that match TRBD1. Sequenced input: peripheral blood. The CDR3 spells CASSENRGTKELFF. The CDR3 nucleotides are TGTGCCAGCAGTGAAAACAGGGGAACCAAGGAACTGTTTTTT.